This T cell receptor beta chain comes out of a study of cytomegalovirus exposure and HLA in healthy donors. Study at large: The Caucasian-associated ancestry cluster held roughly 80% of a few hundred genotyped donors.

Notes on the study in general: Later on, analysis showed that most CMV-associated TCR beta chains appeared to be HLA-restricted.

PCR used 60 Vbeta primers and 13 Jbeta primers. Profiling relied on immunoSEQ multiplex PCR, and the TCRdb table lists in-frame clones only, not all of them. The table shows 80,000 to 130,000 clones, with around three quarters occurring only once. V was pared by 0 bases and J by 5 bases, with 13 bases between. CDR1 is SGHDT and CDR2 is YYEEEE in the germline V gene. This CDR3 comprises 15 residues. Comments on this clone: Antigen: not known.

Regarding donors, all were healthy bone marrow donors. The specimen sequenced was PBMCs. The J gene is TRBJ2-3, the V gene TRBV5-6, with D maybe TRBD2 (6 bases). The TCR comes from a female donor in good health and CMV-seropositive. The CDR3 DNA reads as TGTGCCAGCAGCTTGGTAGCGGAGAGGCTAGATACGCAGTATTTT. It translates to CASSLVAERLDTQYF.